This record covers a single TCR beta chain. Its antigen is still unknown. No per-base quality is available; no much larger clone lies one base away. Enrolling through a virtual design, the prospective study's participants ranged in age from roughly 18 to 90 years and lived across 20 to 25 United States geographic areas. In the prospective study, cohorts were assigned on the basis of participant-reported clinical history obtained from a screening survey and a study questionnaire. ImmuneRACE Cohort 3 recovered participants were defined by two consecutive negative NP/OP PCR tests, healthcare professional clearance, or symptom resolution. Mobile phlebotomists in the prospective study collected whole blood, serum and a nasopharyngeal or oropharyngeal swab from every participant. Additional blood draws and questionnaires over an approximately two-month period could optionally be provided by prospective study participants. Before DNA extraction, prospective study blood samples were shipped either frozen or at room temperature.

The sample originates from a study of blood T cell repertoires in COVID-19 (TCRdb year 2020). About the investigation overall: Samples from collaborators originated in the United States, Italy and Spain and spanned both the acute and convalescent phases of COVID-19. A de-identified subject ID, COVID-19 status, age in years and sex were almost always included in the sample metadata. The dataset comprised deeply sampled blood TCRbeta repertoires from subjects exposed to, actively infected with, or recovered from COVID-19. A freely available public database, intended as a resource for researchers studying the immune response to SARS-CoV-2, is where the repertoires were released. Samples were obtained from the ongoing ImmuneRACE study (first 160 participants) and from 1,200 or so subjects provided by 6 global collaborators. The prospective study material was composed of cDNA or gDNA derived from T cells, B-cell-depleted T cells, or PBMCs. Where available, HLA class I and class II types were taken from metadata supplied by the sample provider and were not determined by assay-based typing.

Broader findings and caveats from the paper: The quantity of clinical and demographic metadata differed by source and by participant and was supplied without curation.

The CDR3 has 15 amino acids, counting the end cysteine and phenylalanine. Of the read, only the CDR3 DNA is kept; its 45 bases are in frame from base 1. Taken from the germline V gene (reference sequence), the CDR1 and CDR2 loops are SGHKS and YYEKEE. The germline V and J ends show losses of 4 bases and 5 bases respectively, and no gene match explains 6 bases of the junction. TCRbeta CDR3 regions were amplified from genomic DNA using the immunoSEQ Assay, a bias-controlled multiplex PCR. In the source study's methods: Nucleated cell counts per sample were estimated from amplification of reference gene primers within the assay. To quantify the absolute abundance of each unique TCRbeta CDR3 rearrangement, sequence reads were collapsed and filtered. For each sample, productive Simpson clonality was calculated as the square root of Simpson's diversity index across productive rearrangements. Held by TCRdb, this immuneACCESS table contains in-frame sequences only and omits some clones. Under half of the omission traces to an unresolved V gene where checked; the cause of the rest is unknown. V, J and clone size are those of that table, while D and trimming were read from the DNA. The sample has around 300,000 clones on record, around 90% of them singletons. The leading ten clones occupy about 1.8% of the sample.

The material sequenced was PBMCs or T cells enriched from blood (not recorded which). Here the chain combines TRBV5-5 and TRBJ2-5, with TRBD2 identical over 12 junction bases. The sequence was collected from a woman in her 40s who had recovered from COVID-19. CDR3 region: CASSHGLAGRETQYF. The bases read TGTGCCAGCAGCCATGGACTAGCGGGACGGGAGACCCAGTACTTC.